This record looks at one TCR beta chain sequence and its context. Its antigen is not known. Some clones are missing from TCRdb's copy, which holds only in-frame ones; the method was immunoSEQ multiplex PCR. The table includes about 67,000 clones, approximately 90% detected once. The data belong to a study of OX40 agonist ivuxolimab in advanced cancers. Background on the study: A history of anti-PD-1, anti-PD-L1 or anti-CTLA-4 therapy was acceptable, and around 36% had some. Findings and limits, study-wide: Among the nonresponders, some also had low normalized T-cell clonal expansion. There was clonal expansion of CD4+ and CD8+ blood T cells by week 6 at 0.1 to 3.0 mg/kg.

Looked up from germline, CDR1 is LGHNA and CDR2 is YSLEER. This CDR3 is built from 14 residues. Trimming removed 3 bases from V and 4 bases from J; junction bases left unmatched: 4. The sequenced sample was CD4+ or CD8+ T cells sorted from blood, obtained in a trial of the OX40 agonist ivuxolimab. This chain connects TRBV4-3 to TRBJ1-2; 8 bases align to TRBD1. The TCR comes from an adult with an advanced solid tumor such as melanoma, head and neck, liver or kidney cancer. CDR3 in amino acids: CASSHADRGYGYTF. CDR3 DNA sequence: TGCGCCAGCAGCCACGCAGACAGGGGCTATGGCTACACCTTC.